This is a list of T cell receptor beta chains from one sample in a study of cytomegalovirus exposure and HLA in healthy donors. Using immunoSEQ multiplex PCR, the repertoire was profiled, and TCRdb retains in-frame clones only, with some absent. The sample gives about 200,000 clones, 75% to 90% of which show up once; about 6% is in the top ten. The sample taken for sequencing was PBMCs. These receptors were obtained from a woman under 30 in good health and CMV-seronegative. Both conserved end residues are part of each CDR3. The D gene is left open where the match is weak. Part of the rows lack a size; the others show once, few, many or a class for expanded clones.

TRBD1 . TRBJ1-4 TRBV6-6 TGTGCCACGCACAGGGGGCAGGAGAGCGAAAAACTGTTTTTT CATHRGQESEKLFF
. . TRBJ2-2 TRBV5-1 TGCGCCAGCAGCTTAATTCAGGCCTCCCAAGGCGGGGAGCTGTTTTTT CASSLIQASQGGELFF
. . TRBJ2-5 TRBV29-1 TGCAGCGTTGTTTTCGCGGCAGTACAAGAGACCCAGTACTTC CSVVFAAVQETQYF
TRBD1 . TRBJ1-5 TRBV28 TGTGCCAGCAGTTTCTATGGACAGGGCCATAGCAATCAGCCCCAGCATTTT CASSFYGQGHSNQPQHF
TRBD1 . TRBJ2-5 TRBV27 TGTGCCAGCAGTGCACAGGGGTACCAAGAGACCCAGTACTTC CASSAQGYQETQYF
TRBD1 . TRBJ2-3 TRBV6-5 TGTGCCAGCGGCTCGGACAGGGGGCAAGATACGCAGTATTTT CASGSDRGQDTQYF
. . TRBJ1-5 TRBV19 TGTGCCAGTAGTATCGACAGGTTGGATCAGCCCCAGCATTTT CASSIDRLDQPQHF
TRBD1 . TRBJ1-2 TRBV10-3 TGTGCCATCAGTGACAGGGGGCAAGGCTACACCTTC CAISDRGQGYTF
TRBD1 . TRBJ2-3 TRBV15 TGTGCCACCAGCAGACTTGGACAGGGAGCGTTAGGTACGCAGTATTTT CATSRLGQGALGTQYF
. . TRBJ2-7 TRBV27 TGTGCCAGCAGCCCCATACACGTCACAGTACAACCATACGAGCAGTACTTC CASSPIHVTVQPYEQYF
. . TRBJ1-1 TRBV30 TGTGCCTGGAGTGTGGCAGTAGGGTACCGGAACACTGAAGCTTTCTTT CAWSVAVGYRNTEAFF
. few TRBJ1-1 TRBV13 TGTGCCAGCAGCTTAGGGAGGAGTAACACTGAAGCTTTCTTT CASSLGRSNTEAFF
. . TRBJ2-7 TRBV7-6 TGTGCCAGCAGCTTAGTAGCCGCGACAGGCCACAGCTACGAGCAGTACTTC CASSLVAATGHSYEQYF
TRBD2 . TRBJ2-3 TRBV30 TGTGCCTGGAGTAGGCTAGCGGGAGGGACAGATACGCAGTATTTT CAWSRLAGGTDTQYF
. . TRBJ2-1 TRBV30 TGTGCCTGGAGTGTACGAGGAAACAATGAGCAGTTCTTC CAWSVRGNNEQFF
. . TRBJ2-5 TRBV27 TGTGCCAGCAGTTTAAATATCCAGGGTGGGGAGACCCAGTACTTC CASSLNIQGGETQYF
. . TRBJ1-4 TRBV6-1 TGTGCCAGCAGTGAAGAGACTACGGTGGTTGGGGCAACTAATGAAAAACTGTTTTTT CASSEETTVVGATNEKLFF
. . TRBJ2-1 TRBV4-2 TGTGCCAGCAGCCAAGAGAGGATAGAGAAAGGTGAGCAGTTCTTC CASSQERIEKGEQFF
TRBD1 . TRBJ1-3 TRBV4-2 TGTGCCAGCAGCCAAGACGGGACAGCTGGGAACACCATATATTTT CASSQDGTAGNTIYF
. . TRBJ2-2 TRBV2 TGTGCCAGCAGTCCAGTCGCGAACACCGGGGAGCTGTTTTTT CASSPVANTGELFF
. . TRBJ2-1 TRBV9 TGTGCCAGCACTCCCGGGGGGCGGGCGTACAATGAGCAGTTCTTC CASTPGGRAYNEQFF
TRBD1 few TRBJ1-1 TRBV5-1 TGCGCCAGCAGAGGACAGGGGGCGATCACTGAAGCTTTCTTT CASRGQGAITEAFF
. . TRBJ1-5 TRBV5-4 TGTGCCAGCAGCTTGGGTGGGGGAAGCAATCAGCCCCAGCATTTT CASSLGGGSNQPQHF
. . TRBJ1-2 TRBV5-4 TGTGCCAGCAGCTTGGCTCTCAGCTCAACTAACTATGGCTACACCTTC CASSLALSSTNYGYTF
. . TRBJ1-1 TRBV7-9 TGTGCCAGCAGCTCCGCAGTGGCTACCACTGAAGCTTTCTTT CASSSAVATTEAFF
. . TRBJ2-1 TRBV27 TGTGCCAGCAGTCACTCCCCCCTAGCGCCCCCGGGTAATGAGCAGTTCTTC CASSHSPLAPPGNEQFF
TRBD2 . TRBJ2-1 TRBV6-4 TGTGCCAGCAGTGACTCGGCGGGAGGGGGGTACAATGAGCAGTTCTTC CASSDSAGGGYNEQFF
TRBD2 . TRBJ2-1 TRBV19 TGTGCCAGTGACCCCGGGACTACAGACTACAATGAGCAGTTCTTC CASDPGTTDYNEQFF
. . TRBJ1-2 TRBV6-1 TGTGCCAGCAGTGAACACCACAGGGAAGACTATGGCTACACCTTC CASSEHHREDYGYTF